This record looks at one T cell receptor beta chain sequence and its context. Its antigen is unknown. The source of the sample is a study of Tregs in tolerant kidney transplant recipients. Study-level results: For some patients, primers changed over time, blocking nucleotide-level comparison.

The germline CDR1 and CDR2 sequences are SGHRS and YFSETQ. The CDR3 runs 17 residues. V was pared by 1 base and J by 3 bases, with 9 bases of the junction left unmatched. Repertoires were generated with immunoSEQ multiplex PCR, while TCRdb's copy carries only in-frame clones and drops some. The sample holds tens of thousands of clones; 98% are singletons and the top ten take 0.34%. The clonotype comes from a human donor who received a combined kidney and bone marrow transplant. The chain uses TRBV5-1 and TRBJ2-3; 9 bases line up with TRBD2. This specimen consisted of Tregs from blood, obtained before the transplant. CDR3 DNA: TGCGCCAGCAGCTTGAAGACTAGCGGAAAGAGAACAGATACGCAGTATTTT. Protein sequence: CASSLKTSGKRTDTQYF.